A single T cell receptor (beta chain) is shown here with its context. Its target is unknown. This record belongs to a study of response to subunit inactivated influenza vaccine. Study-level findings and limits: New T cells are recruited in small numbers by each seasonal influenza vaccination, according to the authors' suggestion.

CDR3 length: 14 residues. V lost 6 bases and J lost 7; bases outside the gene matches: 8. In germline, CDR1 is LNHDA, CDR2 SQIVND (reference sequence). Using its own MiXCR run on the RT-PCR reads, TCRdb lists one record per CDR3 protein. This sample yields 630,000 or so distinct CDR3 sequences, of which approximately 14% are seen a single time; around a tenth belongs to the top ten. The starting material was PBMCs from blood, obtained roughly 12 days after vaccination. The rearrangement joins TRBV19 to TRBJ2-1; 8 nucleotides match TRBD2. This clonotype was sampled from a man aged 45 to 65 who received an inactivated influenza vaccine. The CDR3 nucleotides are TGTGCCAGTAGACAGACTAGCGCCATGAATGAGCAGTTCTTC. As protein: CASRQTSAMNEQFF.